One sample yielded the 29 T cell receptor beta chains listed below, sequenced in a study of high-grade serous ovarian cancer treatment subgroups. This table comes from immunoSEQ multiplex PCR, and its TCRdb copy is limited to in-frame clones, with some not included. Of about 36,000 clones in the sample, approximately 80% are singletons; the top ten hold roughly 3.2%. Tumor tissue was taken before any definitive surgery or chemotherapy was given. Sequenced material: tumor tissue. These receptors all come from a human donor with high-grade serous ovarian cancer.

The chain combines TRBV4-3 with TRBJ2-2, with 7 nucleotides matching TRBD1. Germline lookup yields CDR1 LGHNA and CDR2 YSLEER. V trimming: 0 bases; J trimming: 5 bases; junction bases outside the gene matches: 6. The CDR3 extends over 16 amino acids. CDR3 coding DNA: TGCGCCAGCAGCCAAGAGAGGGGGCTTGGAACCGGGGAGCTGTTTTTT. Its translation: CASSQERGLGTGELFF.

This chain links TRBV6-5 with TRBJ1-2, with D uncertain. Deletions cut 2 bases from V and 4 bases from J, with 11 bases between. Germline values: CDR1 MNHEY, CDR2 SVGAGI. CDR3 length equals 14 residues. CDR3 residues: CASSYTGSGYGYTF. In nucleotides, the CDR3 is TGTGCCAGCAGTTACACCGGAAGCGGCTATGGCTACACCTTC.

The chain has TRBV19 and TRBJ2-3, with 9 bases matching TRBD2. The CDR3 covers 14 residues. Unmatched junction bases numbered 3, after V lost 5 bases and J lost 3 bases. From germline, CDR1 is LNHDA and CDR2 SQIVND (reference sequence). Written as DNA, the CDR3 is TGTGCCAGTAGTGAAGCGGGAGGAACAGATACGCAGTATTTT. This codes for CASSEAGGTDTQYF.

The chain carries TRBV21-1 and TRBJ2-5; TRBD1, the D gene given by the table, was not confirmed from the DNA. TRBV21-1 is recorded as a pseudogene. The CDR3 sequence is 15 residues long. The CDR3 sequence: CASSLHKGAGETQYF. The CDR3 coding sequence is TGTGCCAGCAGCCTCCATAAGGGGGCGGGAGAGACCCAGTACTTC.

The chain uses TRBV19 and TRBJ1-5; 10 nucleotides line up with TRBD1. Germline assignment: CDR1 LNHDA and CDR2 SQIVND (reference sequence). With V trimmed by 2 bases and J by 5 bases, 3 bases remained unmatched. CDR3 length equals 15 residues. The CDR3 loop reads CASSIPGQGYQPQHF. The CDR3, as DNA: TGTGCCAGTAGTATACCGGGACAGGGGTATCAGCCCCAGCATTTT.

The chain uses TRBV15 and TRBJ1-4; the D gene is possibly TRBD1 (5 bases). Germline V lookup: CDR1 LNHNV, CDR2 YYDKDF (reference sequence). This CDR3 spans 16 amino acids. Between the trimmed V and J ends, which lost 0 bases and 8 bases, there was a span of 16 bases. The CDR3 DNA is TGTGCCACCAGCAGAGATTGGGAAGGGGCCGCGGAAAAACTGTTTTTT. As protein: CATSRDWEGAAEKLFF.

The chain couples TRBV12-5 to TRBJ2-1, with a tentative D call TRBD2 (6 bases). CDR1 and CDR2 (germline): LGHNT, FRNRAP. The CDR3 has 13 residues. Trimming stripped 7 bases from V and 7 bases from J, with 14 bases between. The CDR3 reads CASDNGEANEQFF. The CDR3 DNA sequence: TGTGCTAGTGACAACGGGGAGGCGAATGAGCAGTTCTTC.

The DNA of the CDR3 is TGTGCCAGCAGCTTAGTCCGCGGTGGGAGGATTCAGTACTTC. Amino acid sequence: CASSLVRGGRIQYF. The chain has TRBV7-2 and TRBJ2-4, with TRBD2 as a possible D gene (6 bases). With 1 base removed from V and 10 bases from J, the gap between germline ends came to 14 bases. Germline V gene sequence: CDR1 SGHTA, CDR2 FQGNSA. This CDR3 contains 14 residues.

V is TRBV9 and J is TRBJ2-7; perhaps TRBD1 as D (6 bases). Deletions cut 4 bases from V and 0 bases from J, with 17 bases between. The CDR3 totals 16 residues. From germline, CDR1 is SGDLS and CDR2 YYNGEE. This chain's CDR3 is CASSPHSGAFSYEQYF. CDR3 coding DNA: TGTGCCAGCAGCCCTCACTCAGGGGCCTTCTCCTACGAGCAGTACTTC.

The rearrangement joins TRBV5-5 to TRBJ2-7, with unresolved D. The CDR3 loop spans 14 amino acids. Deletions cut 1 base from V and 2 bases from J, with 10 bases between. CDR1 is SGHKS, CDR2 YYEKEE, per germline (reference sequence). The CDR3 sequence: CASSLTDSPYEQYF. DNA for the CDR3: TGTGCCAGCAGCTTGACGGATTCCCCCTACGAGCAGTACTTC.

This chain connects TRBV14 to TRBJ1-1; D may be TRBD1 (5 bases). The CDR3 extends over 14 amino acids. CDR1 and CDR2 from the germline V gene are SGHDN and FVKESK. The V end was cut by 4 bases, the J end by 4 bases, with 13 bases between. CDR3 residues: CASSPEGDGTEAFF. Written as DNA, the CDR3 is TGTGCCAGCAGCCCCGAAGGGGATGGCACTGAAGCTTTCTTT.

The chain couples TRBV6-5 to TRBJ1-5; weak D call: TRBD1 (5 bases). CDR3 size: 14 residues. Trimming pared 8 bases from V and 6 bases from J, leaving 17 bases between. Germline assignment: CDR1 MNHEY and CDR2 SVGAGI. DNA for the CDR3: TGTGCCAGCTCGACAGTCGTTTCGCGTCAGCCCCAGCATTTT. Protein product: CASSTVVSRQPQHF.

The DNA of the CDR3 is TGTGCCAGCAGTGTTGGGCCACGAGGCAATCAGCCCCAGCATTTT. Translating gives CASSVGPRGNQPQHF. The rearrangement uses TRBV7-2 and TRBJ1-5; unclear D gene. Between the trimmed V and J ends, which lost 6 bases and 2 bases, there was a span of 14 bases. Germline V gene sequence: CDR1 SGHTA, CDR2 FQGNSA. CDR3 size: 15 residues.

The rearrangement links TRBV6-6 to TRBJ1-2; a weak D match, TRBD1 (6 bases). Trimming left V 6 bases short and J 7 bases short, with 15 bases between. The CDR3 is 13 amino acids. CDR1 is MNHNY, CDR2 SVGAGI, per germline (reference sequence). CDR3 sequence (DNA): TGTGCCAGCAGACCGACAACAGGGTCTGGCTACACCTTC. Amino acid sequence: CASRPTTGSGYTF.

This clone showed up just a few times. V gene TRBV27 combines with J gene TRBJ1-2; D may be TRBD1 (5 bases). The CDR3 totals 14 residues. Per germline, CDR1 MNHEY and CDR2 SMNVEV (reference sequence). Trimming left V 5 bases short and J 7 bases short, with 17 bases between. DNA of the CDR3: TGTGCCAGCAGTCCCAGGGACGGGCTTCCTGGCTACACCTTC. Protein: CASSPRDGLPGYTF.

The V and J genes are TRBV7-9 and TRBJ2-1, with TRBD2 matching 12 bases. The germline V gene encodes CDR1 SEHNR and CDR2 FQNEAQ (reference sequence). The CDR3 sequence is 19 residues long. The junction had 19 bases not matched to a gene; V was cut back by 1 base and J by 12 bases. The CDR3: CASSLEVRRTLAGGSSQFF. Written as DNA, the CDR3 is TGTGCCAGCAGCTTAGAGGTGAGGAGGACACTAGCGGGAGGAAGTTCGCAGTTCTTC.

The V gene is TRBV14, the J gene TRBJ2-3, with D unresolved. Germline V gives CDR1 SGHDN, CDR2 FVKESK. V shed 3 bases and J shed 1 base, with 8 bases lying between them. The CDR3 is 14 residues long. This CDR3 is CASSQGTRTDTQYF. In nucleotides, the CDR3 is TGTGCCAGCAGCCAGGGTACCCGCACAGATACGCAGTATTTT. Full variable domain (rest looked up from reference TRBV14 and TRBJ2-3): EAGVTQFPSHSVIEKGQTVTLRCDPISGHDNLYWYRRVMGKEIKFLLHFVKESKQDESGMPNNRFLAERTGGTYSTLKVQPAELEDSGVYFCASSQGTRTDTQYFGPGTRLTVL.

This clone was seen a few times. This rearrangement joins TRBV28 to TRBJ2-7; D may correspond to TRBD1 or TRBD2 (5 bases each). Trimming cost V 5 bases and J 3 bases, with 11 bases left between them. Germline V CDR1 and CDR2: MDHEN, SYDVKM. The length of the CDR3 is 13 residues. The CDR3: CASSPPGGYEQYF. DNA for the CDR3: TGTGCCAGCAGTCCCCCTGGGGGCTACGAGCAGTACTTC.

The V and J genes are TRBV18 and TRBJ2-7; the D is unclear. Trimming cost V 4 bases and J 0 bases, with 7 bases left between them. The CDR3 has 13 amino acids. Germline CDR1 is KGHSH and CDR2 is LQKENI. CDR3 nucleotide sequence: TGTGCCAGCTCACGGACGGGCTCCTACGAGCAGTACTTC. Protein sequence: CASSRTGSYEQYF. Combining the CDR3 with reference TRBV18 and TRBJ2-7 gives the whole variable domain NAGVMQNPRHLVRRRGQEARLRCSPMKGHSHVYWYRQLPEEGLKFMVYLQKENIIDESGMPKERFSAEFPKEGPSILRIQQVVRGDSAAYFCASSRTGSYEQYFGPGTRLTVT.

The rearrangement joins TRBV10-3 to TRBJ2-3; D could derive from TRBD1 or TRBD2 (6 bases each). This CDR3 spans 12 amino acids. V was trimmed by 11 bases and J by 5 bases, leaving 14 bases between them. CDR1 and CDR2 (germline): ENHRY, SYGVKD. DNA for the CDR3: TGTGCCTCGGAGGGGGATAAAGATACGCAGTATTTT. Its protein is CASEGDKDTQYF.

This clone came up a few times. The chain links TRBV4-1 to TRBJ2-7; either TRBD1 or TRBD2 may fit D (5 bases each). V lost 5 bases to trimming and J lost 2 bases, with 13 bases between them. Germline V lookup: CDR1 MGHRA, CDR2 YSYEKL. The CDR3 spans 14 residues. CDR3 loop: CASSYTGAAYEQYF. In nucleotides, the CDR3 is TGCGCCAGCAGCTATACCGGGGCCGCCTACGAGCAGTACTTC.

V is TRBV10-3 and J is TRBJ2-1; 10 positions match TRBD2. The germline CDR1 and CDR2 sequences are ENHRY and SYGVKD. The J segment lost 0 bases and the V segment lost 6 bases, leaving 8 bases of the junction unmatched. The CDR3 runs 17 residues. In DNA form, the CDR3 reads TGTGCCATCAGACCGGGACTAGCGACGAGCTCCTACAATGAGCAGTTCTTC. This sequence encodes CAIRPGLATSSYNEQFF.

The V and J genes are TRBV7-9 and TRBJ2-2, with 14 bases aligning to TRBD2. V lost 4 bases, J lost 6 bases, and 4 bases stayed unmatched. Germline CDR1 and CDR2: SEHNR and FQNEAQ (reference sequence). The CDR3 is made up of 16 amino acids. CDR3 sequence (DNA): TGTGCCAGCAGCTCTAGACTAGCGGGAGGGGCCGGGGAGCTGTTTTTT. It translates to CASSSRLAGGAGELFF.

The rearrangement links TRBV28 to TRBJ1-1; D remains unclear. From germline, CDR1 is MDHEN and CDR2 SYDVKM. V gave up 6 bases and J gave up 4 bases, with 15 bases separating them. The CDR3 loop spans 14 amino acids. The CDR3 sequence: CASRPPEVRTEAFF. CDR3 in DNA: TGTGCCAGCAGACCACCTGAGGTGCGCACTGAAGCTTTCTTT.

V is TRBV11-2 and J is TRBJ2-1; D ambiguous. This CDR3 comprises 17 residues. Germline V gene data show CDR1 as SGHAT and CDR2 as FQNNGV. V gave up 1 base and J gave up 0 bases, with 13 bases separating them. Here the CDR3 reads CASSLGPGRSSYNEQFF. The CDR3 region has the DNA TGTGCCAGCAGCTTAGGCCCTGGCAGGAGCTCCTACAATGAGCAGTTCTTC.

V gene TRBV6-5 combines with J gene TRBJ2-7, with 7 bases lining up with TRBD2. The CDR3 has 16 residues. Germline CDR1 reads MNHEY; CDR2 reads SVGAGI. With 4 bases clipped from V and 5 bases from J, the junction kept 14 bases outside the gene matches. The CDR3 coding sequence is TGTGCCAGCAGTTCCCGTATGGGCGGGAGAGGCGACGAGCAGTACTTC. Translation gives CASSSRMGGRGDEQYF.

V usage is TRBV4-3 and J usage is TRBJ2-1; 9 bases are a match to TRBD2. Germline lookup yields CDR1 LGHNA and CDR2 YSLEER. The CDR3 is 17 amino acids. Germline trimming cut 0 bases from V and 5 bases from J; bases unmatched to any gene: 8. The CDR3 loop is CASSQELAGAVHNEQFF. The CDR3 bases are TGCGCCAGCAGCCAAGAACTAGCGGGTGCCGTCCACAATGAGCAGTTCTTC.

The V call is TRBV19, the J call TRBJ1-2; D not resolved. Between the trimmed V and J ends, which lost 9 bases and 4 bases, there was a span of 18 bases. The CDR3 totals 14 residues. From germline, CDR1 is LNHDA and CDR2 SQIVND (reference sequence). CDR3 region: CASLTHRTPYGYTF. DNA for the CDR3: TGTGCCAGCCTTACACATAGGACCCCCTATGGCTACACCTTC.

The chain is built from TRBV11-2 and TRBJ1-1; no reliable D call. Looked up from germline, CDR1 is SGHAT and CDR2 is FQNNGV. Trimming took 5 bases from V and 1 from J, leaving 14 bases between them. The CDR3 spans 15 residues. In DNA form, the CDR3 reads TGTGCCAGCAGCCTTAGGTTTTTGGAGAACACTGAAGCTTTCTTT. Translating gives CASSLRFLENTEAFF. The entire variable domain, with the rest obtained from reference TRBV11-2 and TRBJ1-1, is as follows: EAGVAQSPRYKIIEKRQSVAFWCNPISGHATLYWYQQILGQGPKLLIQFQNNGVVDDSQLPKDRFSAERLKGVDSTLKIQPAKLEDSAVYLCASSLRFLENTEAFFGQGTRLTVV.